This T cell receptor (beta chain) was identified in a study of blood T cell repertoires in COVID-19. Germline CDR1 and CDR2: SNHLY and FYNNEI. The ends were cut back, 9 bases at V and 0 bases at J, with 11 bases in the middle. The CDR3 is 13 amino acids. The assay was immunoSEQ multiplex PCR, and TCRdb's table has in-frame clones only and misses some. This table holds about 220,000 clones, roughly nine tenths found once. This clone was counted only a few times. This rearrangement joins TRBV2 to TRBJ1-1, with D hard to call. The clonotype comes from a woman under 30 in a cohort exposed to, infected with or recovered from COVID-19 (not recorded which). Input material: PBMCs or T cells enriched from blood (not recorded which). CDR3 protein: CARYTDLNTEAFF. The CDR3, as DNA: TGTGCCAGGTACACAGATTTGAACACTGAAGCTTTCTTT.